This TCR beta chain was found in a study of CD8+ T cells in alopecia areata. At the level of the study: Treatment comprised oral tofacitinib, 5 to 10 mg twice daily, in treated patients. Tofacitinib therapy took 6 to 18 months; 6 months off drug came after. The study's findings and limits: Many expanded lesional clones persisted in scalp and blood during tofacitinib treatment.

Sequencing used cDNA as its template, made by extracting RNA and reverse transcribing it. Libraries were prepared by immunoSEQ multiplex PCR; TCRdb keeps only in-frame clonotypes and omits some of them. The sample yields 200,000 to 250,000 clones, approximately 57% seen once. With respect to this clone: Its specificity is not known.

Treatment indicated: oral pan-JAK inhibitor, 5-10 mg twice daily. Individuals with alopecia areata gave both lesional scalp punch biopsies and peripheral blood for collection. The sample here was CD4+ T cells sorted from blood, taken at week 4, from a patient treated with tofacitinib. The receptor comes from a human donor with alopecia areata.

CDR3 DNA: TGCGCCAGCAGCCAAGACCCCAGGGACTCACCCCTCCACTTT. This encodes CASSQDPRDSPLHF. The chain employs TRBV4-1 and TRBJ1-6, with D perhaps TRBD1 (5 bases). Germline V lookup: CDR1 MGHRA, CDR2 YSYEKL. The CDR3 consists of 14 residues. The V end was cut by 0 bases, the J end by 10 bases, with 10 bases between.